This TCR beta chain was sequenced in a study of cytomegalovirus exposure and HLA in healthy donors. Broader study findings: Reported results showed that the classifier diagnosed cytomegalovirus status with high specificity and sensitivity.

Both 60 Vbeta primers and 13 Jbeta primers went into the PCR. Measured with immunoSEQ multiplex PCR; TCRdb has only the in-frame clones, and not every one. The repertoire holds about 130,000 clones, with around 82% as singletons. The junction had 8 bases not matched to a gene; V was cut back by 5 bases and J by 5 bases. Germline V gives CDR1 SGHNT, CDR2 YENEEA. CDR3 length equals 15 residues. With respect to this clone: Its target is not known.

The sequence was collected from a boy younger than 18 in good health and CMV-seronegative. The genes are TRBV11-3 and TRBJ2-5; 10 positions match TRBD2. The source material was PBMCs. The CDR3 DNA sequence: TGTGCCAGCAGCCCCCCGCCGGGACTAGCGGAGACCCAGTACTTC. Protein product: CASSPPPGLAETQYF. The full variable domain, completed using reference TRBV11-3 and TRBJ2-5, is EAGVVQSPRYKIIEKKQPVAFWCNPISGHNTLYWYLQNLGQGPELLIRYENEEAVDDSQLPKDRFSAERLKGVDSTLKIQPAELGDSAVYLCASSPPPGLAETQYFGPGTRLLVL.